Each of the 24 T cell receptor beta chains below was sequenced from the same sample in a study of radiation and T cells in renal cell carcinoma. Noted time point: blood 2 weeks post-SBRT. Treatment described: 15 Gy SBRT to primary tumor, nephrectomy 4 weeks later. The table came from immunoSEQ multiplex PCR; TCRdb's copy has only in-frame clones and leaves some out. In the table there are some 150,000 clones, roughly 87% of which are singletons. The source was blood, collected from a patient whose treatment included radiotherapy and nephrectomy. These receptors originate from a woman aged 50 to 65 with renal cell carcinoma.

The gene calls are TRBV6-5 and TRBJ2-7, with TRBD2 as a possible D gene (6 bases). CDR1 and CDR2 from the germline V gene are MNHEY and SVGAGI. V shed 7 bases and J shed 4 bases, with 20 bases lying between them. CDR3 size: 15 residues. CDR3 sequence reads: CASIARAGRGYEQYF. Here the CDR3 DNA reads TGTGCCAGCATCGCTCGAGCGGGTAGGGGTTACGAGCAGTACTTC.

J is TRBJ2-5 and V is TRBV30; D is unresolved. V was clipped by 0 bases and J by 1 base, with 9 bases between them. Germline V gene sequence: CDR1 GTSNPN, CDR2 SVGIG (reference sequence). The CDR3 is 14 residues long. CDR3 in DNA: TGTGCCTGGAGTGTGACTTCAGCCCAAGAGACCCAGTACTTC. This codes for CAWSVTSAQETQYF.

The CDR3: CASSLGLWTATSGNTIYF. The CDR3 bases are TGTGCCAGCAGCTTAGGGCTATGGACAGCAACCTCTGGAAACACCATATATTTT. The chain joins TRBV7-9 to TRBJ1-3; maybe TRBD1 (6 bases). V lost 1 base, J lost 0 bases, and 16 bases lay in between. CDR3 length: 18 amino acids. CDR1 is SEHNR, CDR2 FQNEAQ, per germline (reference sequence). Looking up the rest from reference TRBV7-9 and TRBJ1-3 gives the full variable domain: DTGVSQNPRHKITKRGQNVTFRCDPISEHNRLYWYRQTLGQGPEFLTYFQNEAQLEKSRLLSDRFSAERPKGSFSTLEIQRTEQGDSAMYLCASSLGLWTATSGNTIYFGEGSWLTVV.

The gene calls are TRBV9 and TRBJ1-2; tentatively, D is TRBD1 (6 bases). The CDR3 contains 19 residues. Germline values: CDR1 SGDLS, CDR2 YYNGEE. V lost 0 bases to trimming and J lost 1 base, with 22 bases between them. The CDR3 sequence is CASSVDKWREQGVNYGYTF. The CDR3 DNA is TGTGCCAGCAGCGTAGATAAGTGGAGGGAACAGGGAGTTAACTATGGCTACACCTTC.

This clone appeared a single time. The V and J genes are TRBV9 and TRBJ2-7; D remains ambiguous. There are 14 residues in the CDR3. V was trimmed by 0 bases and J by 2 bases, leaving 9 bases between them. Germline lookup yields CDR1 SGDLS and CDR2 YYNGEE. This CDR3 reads CASSVEGTTYEQYF. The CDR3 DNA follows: TGTGCCAGCAGCGTAGAGGGCACCACCTACGAGCAGTACTTC.

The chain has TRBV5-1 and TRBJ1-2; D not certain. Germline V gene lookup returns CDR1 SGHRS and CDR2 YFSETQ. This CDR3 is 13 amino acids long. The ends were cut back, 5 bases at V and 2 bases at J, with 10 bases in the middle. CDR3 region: CASRTTGNYGYTF. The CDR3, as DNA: TGCGCCAGCAGAACAACCGGAAACTATGGCTACACCTTC.

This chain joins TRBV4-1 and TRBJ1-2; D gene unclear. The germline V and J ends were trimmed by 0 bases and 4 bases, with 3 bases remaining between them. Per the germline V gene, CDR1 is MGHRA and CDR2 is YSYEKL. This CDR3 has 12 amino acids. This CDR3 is CASSQDTYGYTF. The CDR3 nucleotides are TGCGCCAGCAGCCAAGATACCTATGGCTACACCTTC.

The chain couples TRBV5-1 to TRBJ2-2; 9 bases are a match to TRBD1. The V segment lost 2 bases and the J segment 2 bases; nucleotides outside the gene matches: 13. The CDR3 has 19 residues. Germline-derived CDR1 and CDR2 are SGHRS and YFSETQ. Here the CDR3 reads CASSFEGQGLARNTGELFF. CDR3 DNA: TGCGCCAGCAGCTTCGAAGGACAGGGGTTAGCTAGAAACACCGGGGAGCTGTTTTTT.

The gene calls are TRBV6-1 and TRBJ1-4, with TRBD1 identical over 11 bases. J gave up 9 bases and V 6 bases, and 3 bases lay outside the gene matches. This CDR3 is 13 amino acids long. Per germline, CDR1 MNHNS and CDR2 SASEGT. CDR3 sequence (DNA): TGTGCCAGCAGCGTGGACAGGGGGCAAAAACTGTTTTTT. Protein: CASSVDRGQKLFF.

In nucleotides, the CDR3 is TGTGCCAGCAGTTACGGGCAGCTTAGCACAGATACGCAGTATTTT. It is translated as CASSYGQLSTDTQYF. This chain joins TRBV6-5 and TRBJ2-3; D is unclear. Germline V gives CDR1 MNHEY, CDR2 SVGAGI. V shed 2 bases and J shed 0 bases, with 9 bases lying between them. The CDR3 loop spans 15 amino acids.

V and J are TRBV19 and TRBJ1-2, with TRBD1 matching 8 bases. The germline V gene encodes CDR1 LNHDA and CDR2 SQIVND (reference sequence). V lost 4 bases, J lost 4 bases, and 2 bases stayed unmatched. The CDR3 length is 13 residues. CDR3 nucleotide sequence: TGTGCCAGTAGTAAGGGACAGGTCTATGGCTACACCTTC. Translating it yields CASSKGQVYGYTF.

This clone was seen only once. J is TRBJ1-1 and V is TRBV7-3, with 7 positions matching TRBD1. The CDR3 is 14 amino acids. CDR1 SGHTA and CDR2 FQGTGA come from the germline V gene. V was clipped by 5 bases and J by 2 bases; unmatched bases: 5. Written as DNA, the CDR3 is TGTGCCAGCAGCCAAGGACAGGCCAACACTGAAGCTTTCTTT. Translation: CASSQGQANTEAFF.

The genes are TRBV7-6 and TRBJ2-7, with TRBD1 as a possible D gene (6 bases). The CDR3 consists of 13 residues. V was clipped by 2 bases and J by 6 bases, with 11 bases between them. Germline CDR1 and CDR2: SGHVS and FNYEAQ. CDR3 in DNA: TGTGCCAGCAGCTTAAGTGGACAGATCGAGCAGTACTTC. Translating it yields CASSLSGQIEQYF.

CDR3 protein: CASTGSGTDTQYF. Here the CDR3 DNA reads TGCGCCAGCACGGGTAGCGGCACAGATACGCAGTATTTT. The chain joins TRBV10-1 to TRBJ2-3, with a tentative D call TRBD2 (5 bases). The germline gives CDR1 WNHNN, CDR2 SYGVQD (reference sequence). This CDR3 has 13 residues. V was pared by 7 bases and J by 1 base, with 9 bases between.

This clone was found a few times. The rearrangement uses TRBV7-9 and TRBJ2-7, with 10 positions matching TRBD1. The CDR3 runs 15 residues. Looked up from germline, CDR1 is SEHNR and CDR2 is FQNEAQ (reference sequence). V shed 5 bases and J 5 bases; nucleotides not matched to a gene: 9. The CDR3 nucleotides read TGTGCCAGCAGCCAGACGACAGGGGGCCGGAACGAGCAGTACTTC. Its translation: CASSQTTGGRNEQYF.

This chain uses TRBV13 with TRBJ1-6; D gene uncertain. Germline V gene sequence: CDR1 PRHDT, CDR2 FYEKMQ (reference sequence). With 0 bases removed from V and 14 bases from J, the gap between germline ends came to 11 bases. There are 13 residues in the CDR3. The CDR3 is CASSLGPPSSLHF. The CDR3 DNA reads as TGTGCCAGCAGCTTAGGTCCTCCCTCGTCCCTCCACTTT.

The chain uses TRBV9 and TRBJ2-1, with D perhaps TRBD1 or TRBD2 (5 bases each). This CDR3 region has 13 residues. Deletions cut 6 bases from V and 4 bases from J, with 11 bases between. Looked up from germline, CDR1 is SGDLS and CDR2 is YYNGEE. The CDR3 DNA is TGTGCCAGCACGAGGGGTCCATACAATGAGCAGTTCTTC. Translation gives CASTRGPYNEQFF.

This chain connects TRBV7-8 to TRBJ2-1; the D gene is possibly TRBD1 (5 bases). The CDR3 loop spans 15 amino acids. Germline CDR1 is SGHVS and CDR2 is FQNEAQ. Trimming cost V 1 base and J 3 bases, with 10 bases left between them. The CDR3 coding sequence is TGTGCCAGCAGCTTAGGGGGCGGTGGCTACAATGAGCAGTTCTTC. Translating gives CASSLGGGGYNEQFF.

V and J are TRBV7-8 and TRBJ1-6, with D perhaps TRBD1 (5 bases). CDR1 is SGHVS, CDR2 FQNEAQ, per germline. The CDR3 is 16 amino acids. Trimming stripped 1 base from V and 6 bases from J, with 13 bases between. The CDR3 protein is CASSLGSLRGNSPLHF. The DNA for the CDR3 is TGTGCCAGCAGCTTAGGATCTTTGAGGGGTAATTCACCCCTCCACTTT.

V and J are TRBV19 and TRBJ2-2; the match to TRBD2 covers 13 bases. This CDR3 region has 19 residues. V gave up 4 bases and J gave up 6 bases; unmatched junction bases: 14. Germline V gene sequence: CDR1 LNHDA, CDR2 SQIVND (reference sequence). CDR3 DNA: TGTGCCAGTAGTACCCGATACAGACTAGCGGGGGGCATCGCCGGGGAGCTGTTTTTT. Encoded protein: CASSTRYRLAGGIAGELFF.

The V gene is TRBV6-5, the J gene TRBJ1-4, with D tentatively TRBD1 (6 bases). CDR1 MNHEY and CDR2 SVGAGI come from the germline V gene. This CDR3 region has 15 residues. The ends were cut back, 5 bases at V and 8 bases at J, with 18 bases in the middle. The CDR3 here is CASSPSWGLSEKLFF. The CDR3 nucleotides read TGTGCCAGCAGTCCCTCGTGGGGGCTTAGCGAAAAACTGTTTTTT.

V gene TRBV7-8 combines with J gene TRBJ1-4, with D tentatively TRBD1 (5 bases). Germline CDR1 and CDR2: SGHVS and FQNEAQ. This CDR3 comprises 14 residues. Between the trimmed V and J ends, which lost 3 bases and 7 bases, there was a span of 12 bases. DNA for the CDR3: TGTGCCAGCAGCTTCGTCCCCGGGGGTGAAAAACTGTTTTTT. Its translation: CASSFVPGGEKLFF.

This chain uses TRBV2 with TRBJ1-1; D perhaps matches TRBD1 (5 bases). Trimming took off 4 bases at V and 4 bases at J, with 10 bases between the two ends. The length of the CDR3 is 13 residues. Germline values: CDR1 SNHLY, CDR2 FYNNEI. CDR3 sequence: CASSVGRVTEAFF. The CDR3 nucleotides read TGTGCCAGCAGTGTCGGCAGGGTCACTGAAGCTTTCTTT.

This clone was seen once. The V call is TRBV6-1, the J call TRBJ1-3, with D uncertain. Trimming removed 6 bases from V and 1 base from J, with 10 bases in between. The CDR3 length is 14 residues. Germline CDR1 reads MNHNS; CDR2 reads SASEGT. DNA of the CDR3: TGTGCCAGCAGACGACCGACGTCTGGAAACACCATATATTTT. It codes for CASRRPTSGNTIYF.